In this sample, the clone carrying this TCR beta chain turned up a few times. Its antigen is unidentified. Trimming took off 4 bases at V and 8 bases at J, with 11 bases between the two ends. CDR1 and CDR2 (germline): KGHDR, SFDVKD. The CDR3 is 13 residues long. These data belong to a study of T cells in Graves' hyperthyroidism and ophthalmopathy. Looking at the study overall: Before any treatment, at initial diagnosis, peripheral blood was collected.

Hyperthyroidism was newly diagnosed in patients aged 18 to 65 (duration under 2 months). Findings of the study overall: Ophthalmopathy was separated from stable hyperthyroidism by a 13 V-J model. Most thyroid clonotypes that were expanded above 0.001 also turned up in blood.

RNA transcripts provided the source from which TCR beta CDR3 regions were amplified. A first-round RT-PCR of the TCR CDR3 used the HTBI primer set. Each CDR3 protein is one row after TCRdb ran MiXCR on the multiplex PCR reads. The sample includes about 720,000 distinct CDR3 sequences, about a sixth of them seen just once. Sequencing was done on a sample of blood. The rearrangement uses TRBV24-1 and TRBJ2-1, with D unresolved. The clonotype comes from a man between 18 and 35 years old with Graves' hyperthyroidism. The DNA of the CDR3 is TGTGCCACCAGTGACGGAGTTCGGGATGAGCAGTTCTTC. This translates into CATSDGVRDEQFF.